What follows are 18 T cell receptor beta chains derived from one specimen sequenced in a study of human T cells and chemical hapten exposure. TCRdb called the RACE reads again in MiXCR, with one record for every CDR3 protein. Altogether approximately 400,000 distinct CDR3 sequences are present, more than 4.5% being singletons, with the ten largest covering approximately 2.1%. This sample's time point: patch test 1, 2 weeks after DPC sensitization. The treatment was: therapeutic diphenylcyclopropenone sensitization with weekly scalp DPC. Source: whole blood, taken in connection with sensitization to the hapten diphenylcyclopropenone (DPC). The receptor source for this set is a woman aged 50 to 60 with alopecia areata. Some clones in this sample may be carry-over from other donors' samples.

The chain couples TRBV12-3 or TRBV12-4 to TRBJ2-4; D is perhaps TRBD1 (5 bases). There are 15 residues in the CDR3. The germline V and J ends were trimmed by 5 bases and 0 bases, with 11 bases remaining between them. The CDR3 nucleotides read TGTGCCAGCAGTGGGGCACATCTAGCCAAAAACATTCAGTACTTC. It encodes CASSGAHLAKNIQYF.

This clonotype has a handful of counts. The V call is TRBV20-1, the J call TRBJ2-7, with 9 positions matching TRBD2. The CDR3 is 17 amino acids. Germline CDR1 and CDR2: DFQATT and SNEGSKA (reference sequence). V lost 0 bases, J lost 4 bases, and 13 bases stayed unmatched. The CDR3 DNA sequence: TGCAGTGCTAGAGACCCTTGTCTAGCGGGGATTACGTACGAGCAGTACTTC. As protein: CSARDPCLAGITYEQYF.

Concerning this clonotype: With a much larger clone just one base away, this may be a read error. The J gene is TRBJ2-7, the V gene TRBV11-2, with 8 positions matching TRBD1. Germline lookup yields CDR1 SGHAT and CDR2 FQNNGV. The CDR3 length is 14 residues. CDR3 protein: CDSSLDRQGYEQYF. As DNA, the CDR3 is TGTGACAGCAGCTTAGATCGACAGGGGTACGAGCAGTACTTC. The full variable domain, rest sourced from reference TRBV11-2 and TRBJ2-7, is EAGVAQSPRYKIIEKRQSVAFWCNPISGHATLYWYQQILGQGPKLLIQFQNNGVVDDSQLPKDRFSAERLKGVDSTLKIQPAKLEDSAVYLCDSSLDRQGYEQYFGPGTRLTVT.

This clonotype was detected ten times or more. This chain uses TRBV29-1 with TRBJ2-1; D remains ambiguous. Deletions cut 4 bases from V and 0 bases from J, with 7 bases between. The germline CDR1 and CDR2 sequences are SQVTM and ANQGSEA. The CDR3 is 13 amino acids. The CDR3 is CSVVPFSYNEQFF. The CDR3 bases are TGCAGCGTTGTACCGTTCTCCTACAATGAGCAGTTCTTC.

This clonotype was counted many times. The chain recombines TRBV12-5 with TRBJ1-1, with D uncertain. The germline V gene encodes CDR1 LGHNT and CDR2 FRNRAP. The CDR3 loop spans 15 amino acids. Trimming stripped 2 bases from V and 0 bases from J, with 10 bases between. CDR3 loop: CASGLYGRMNTEAFF. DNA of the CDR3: TGTGCTAGTGGTTTGTACGGACGGATGAACACTGAAGCTTTCTTT.

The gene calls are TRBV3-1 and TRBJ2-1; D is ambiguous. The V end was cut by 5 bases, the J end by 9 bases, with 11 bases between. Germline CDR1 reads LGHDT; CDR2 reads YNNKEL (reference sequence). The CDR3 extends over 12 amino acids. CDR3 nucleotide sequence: TGTGCCAGCAGCGAACGAGTCGGTGAGCAGTTCTTC. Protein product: CASSERVGEQFF.

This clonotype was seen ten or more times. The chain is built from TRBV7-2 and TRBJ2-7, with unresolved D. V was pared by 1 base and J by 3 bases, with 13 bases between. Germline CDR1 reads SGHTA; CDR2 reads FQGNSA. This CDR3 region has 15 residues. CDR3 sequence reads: CASSLEGGPFYEQYF. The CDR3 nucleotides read TGTGCCAGCAGCTTAGAGGGCGGACCCTTCTACGAGCAGTACTTC.

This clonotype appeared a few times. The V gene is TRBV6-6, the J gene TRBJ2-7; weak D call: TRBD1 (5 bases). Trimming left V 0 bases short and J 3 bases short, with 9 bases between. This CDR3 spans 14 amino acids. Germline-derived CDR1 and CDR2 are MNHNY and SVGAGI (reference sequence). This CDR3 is CASSYSRTIYEQYF. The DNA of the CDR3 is TGTGCCAGCAGTTACTCGAGGACAATCTACGAGCAGTACTTC.

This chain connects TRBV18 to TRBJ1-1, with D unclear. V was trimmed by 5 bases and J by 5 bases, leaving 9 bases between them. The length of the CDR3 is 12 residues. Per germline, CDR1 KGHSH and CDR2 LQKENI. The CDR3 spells CASSIGKTEAFF. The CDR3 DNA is TGTGCCAGCTCAATCGGGAAAACTGAAGCTTTCTTT.

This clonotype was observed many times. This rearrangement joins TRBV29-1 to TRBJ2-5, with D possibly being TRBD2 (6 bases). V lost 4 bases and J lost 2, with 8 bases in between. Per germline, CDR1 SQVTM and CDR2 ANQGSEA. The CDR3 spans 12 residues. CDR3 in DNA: TGCAGCGTTGGCCGGGAGCAAGAGACCCAGTACTTC. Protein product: CSVGREQETQYF.

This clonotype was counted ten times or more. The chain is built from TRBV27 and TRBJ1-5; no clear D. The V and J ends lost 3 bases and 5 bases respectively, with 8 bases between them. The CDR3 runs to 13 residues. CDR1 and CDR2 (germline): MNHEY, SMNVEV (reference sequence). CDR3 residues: CASSFGEHQPQHF. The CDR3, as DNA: TGTGCCAGCAGTTTCGGGGAGCATCAGCCCCAGCATTTT.

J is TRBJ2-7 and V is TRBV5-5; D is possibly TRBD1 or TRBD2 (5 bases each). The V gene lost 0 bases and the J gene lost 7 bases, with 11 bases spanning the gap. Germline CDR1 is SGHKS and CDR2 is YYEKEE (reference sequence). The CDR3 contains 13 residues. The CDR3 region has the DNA TGTGCCAGCAGCTTGGGGGACGGCCAGGAGCAGTACTTC. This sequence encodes CASSLGDGQEQYF.

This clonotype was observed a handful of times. Here the CDR3 reads CASSLVGHNNQPQHF. Here the CDR3 DNA reads TGTGCCAGCAGCTTAGTCGGGCATAACAATCAGCCCCAGCATTTT. The chain has TRBV7-9 and TRBJ1-5, with no clear D. The V and J ends lost 1 base and 3 bases respectively, with 10 bases between them. Looked up from germline, CDR1 is SEHNR and CDR2 is FQNEAQ (reference sequence). The CDR3 loop spans 15 amino acids. Supplemented by reference TRBV7-9 and TRBJ1-5, the full variable domain reads DTGVSQNPRHKITKRGQNVTFRCDPISEHNRLYWYRQTLGQGPEFLTYFQNEAQLEKSRLLSDRFSAERPKGSFSTLEIQRTEQGDSAMYLCASSLVGHNNQPQHFGDGTRLSIL.

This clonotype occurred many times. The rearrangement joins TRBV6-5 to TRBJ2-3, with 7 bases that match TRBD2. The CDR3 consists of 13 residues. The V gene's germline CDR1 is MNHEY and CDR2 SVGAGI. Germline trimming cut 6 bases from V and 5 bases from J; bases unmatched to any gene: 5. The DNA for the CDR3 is TGTGCCAGCAGAAGACTAGCTGAAGATACGCAGTATTTT. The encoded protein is CASRRLAEDTQYF.

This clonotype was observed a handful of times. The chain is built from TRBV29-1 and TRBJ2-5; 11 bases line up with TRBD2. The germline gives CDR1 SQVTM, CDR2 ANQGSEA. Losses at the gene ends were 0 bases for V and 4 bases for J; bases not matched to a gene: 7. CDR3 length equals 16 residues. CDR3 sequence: CSVEDPLAGGGETQYF. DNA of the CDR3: TGCAGCGTTGAAGACCCGCTAGCGGGAGGAGGAGAGACCCAGTACTTC.

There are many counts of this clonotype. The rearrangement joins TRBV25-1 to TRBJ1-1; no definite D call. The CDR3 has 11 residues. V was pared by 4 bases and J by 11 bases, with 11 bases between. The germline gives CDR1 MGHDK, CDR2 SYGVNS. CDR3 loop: CASSVGWEAFF. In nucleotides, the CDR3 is TGTGCCAGCAGTGTAGGTTGGGAGGCTTTCTTT.

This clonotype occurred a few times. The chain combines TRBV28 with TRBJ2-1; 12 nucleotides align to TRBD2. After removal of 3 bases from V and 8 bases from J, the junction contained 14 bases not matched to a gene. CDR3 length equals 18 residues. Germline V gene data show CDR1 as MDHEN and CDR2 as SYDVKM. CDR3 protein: CASSFWDRVTSGSDEQFF. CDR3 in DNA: TGTGCCAGCAGTTTTTGGGACAGAGTGACTAGCGGGAGCGATGAGCAGTTCTTC.

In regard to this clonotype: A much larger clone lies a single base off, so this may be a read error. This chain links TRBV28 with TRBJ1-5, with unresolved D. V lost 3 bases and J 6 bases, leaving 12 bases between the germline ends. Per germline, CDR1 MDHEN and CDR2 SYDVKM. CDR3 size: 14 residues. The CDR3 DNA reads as TGTGCCAGCAGTTTGAGAAGGGCAAGTCAGCCCCAGCATTTT. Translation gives CASSLRRASQPQHF.